This T cell receptor (beta chain) was captured in a study of T cell responses to AZD1222 COVID-19 vaccine. Study results and limitations: Every sample of the repertoires postdated the peak T cell response.

V was clipped by 3 bases and J by 10 bases, with 13 bases between them. Germline CDR1 is KGHSH and CDR2 is LQKENI. This CDR3 has 12 residues. Data came from immunoSEQ multiplex PCR; TCRdb stores just in-frame clones and leaves some out. The sample lists about 120,000 clones, under 95% seen once, with 4% to 6% in the top ten. With regard to this clone: Its antigen is not known.

The sample was peripheral blood, taken 28 days after the second AZD1222 dose. The TCR sequence derives from an adult who received the AZD1222 COVID-19 vaccine. The chain employs TRBV18 and TRBJ2-7; D may be TRBD1 or TRBD2 (5 bases each). The CDR3 region has the DNA TGTGCCAGCTCACCTCAAGAGGGGAAACAGTACTTC. Amino acids: CASSPQEGKQYF.